Below, 26 T cell receptor beta chains from the same sample are listed, as sequenced in a study of cytomegalovirus exposure and HLA in healthy donors (dated by TCRdb to the late 2010s). The receptor library was made with the immunoSEQ multiplex PCR assay. For the multiplex PCR, a mixture combining 60 forward primers for TCR Vbeta segments and 13 reverse primers for TCR Jbeta segments was used. TCRdb stores this immuneACCESS table with in-frame sequences only. Part of the clones is absent; in the studies checked, under half of the shortfall reflects unresolved V genes, and no reason is known for the rest. The sample includes over 100,000 clones, with over 60% observed a single time. Of the sample, 3% to 4% is held by the ten largest clones. Sample: PBMCs. The source of these receptors is a woman aged 25 to 45 in good health and CMV-seropositive.

The chain combines TRBV20-1 with TRBJ2-1; no firm D call. This CDR3 has 10 residues. V was pared by 6 bases and J by 7 bases, with 7 bases between. Per germline, CDR1 DFQATT and CDR2 SNEGSKA (reference sequence). CDR3 nucleotides: TGCAGTGCCGCCCAGAATGAGCAGTTCTTC. Encoded protein: CSAAQNEQFF.

The chain couples TRBV5-6 to TRBJ2-1, with a tentative D call TRBD2 (5 bases). V lost 5 bases and J 8 bases, leaving 17 bases between the germline ends. This CDR3 region has 14 residues. The germline V gene has CDR1 SGHDT and CDR2 YYEEEE. The CDR3 nucleotides read TGTGCCAGCAGTCCGCCAGACCTTAGCGATGAGCAGTTCTTC. This translates into CASSPPDLSDEQFF.

This chain links TRBV5-4 with TRBJ2-7; D not certain. CDR3 length: 15 residues. Germline CDR1 SGHNT, CDR2 YYREEE (reference sequence). V was trimmed by 5 bases and J by 5 bases, leaving 20 bases between them. This chain's CDR3 is CASSFTSDPLDEQYF. The CDR3, as DNA: TGTGCCAGCAGTTTTACGTCCGATCCCTTAGACGAGCAGTACTTC.

A single count supports this clone. V gene TRBV2 combines with J gene TRBJ1-5; D is perhaps TRBD1 (5 bases). The CDR3 is 17 residues long. Trimming cost V 0 bases and J 6 bases, with 18 bases left between them. CDR1 and CDR2 (germline): SNHLY, FYNNEI. The DNA of the CDR3 is TGTGCCAGCAGTGAAGCGCTGGGGGGAGTCGCGGGTCAGCCCCAGCATTTT. This gives the protein CASSEALGGVAGQPQHF.

This rearrangement joins TRBV4-3 to TRBJ2-7; 8 positions agree with TRBD1. Germline CDR1 is LGHNA and CDR2 is YSLEER. Trimming cost V 0 bases and J 3 bases; bases outside gene matches: 7. This CDR3 spans 16 amino acids. The CDR3 DNA reads TGCGCCAGCAGCCAAGAAAGTCACAGGGGGATCTACGAGCAGTACTTC. Protein product: CASSQESHRGIYEQYF.

Concerning this clone itself: Relative to the germline gene, one junction end is altered; a read error may explain this. The chain links TRBV18 to TRBJ2-3, with D maybe TRBD1 (6 bases). The germline CDR1 and CDR2 sequences are KGHSH and LQKENI. This CDR3 has 16 amino acids. CDR3 residues: CASSLHPQGTSSGQFF. The CDR3 region has the DNA TGTGCCAGCTCCCTACACCCTCAGGGGACGTCGTCCGGTCAGTTTTTT.

This chain uses TRBV9 with TRBJ2-5; perhaps TRBD1 as D (6 bases). The J call may be in error: the DNA end matches TRBJ2-7 better. The CDR3 consists of 14 residues. CDR1 is SGDLS and CDR2 is YYNGEE in the germline V gene. The CDR3 DNA reads TGTGCCAGCAGCGCTGGAGGACAGCCTTACGAGCAGTACTTC. It codes for CASSAGGQPYEQYF.

The chain combines TRBV7-2 with TRBJ2-5; D is ambiguous. The CDR3 length is 14 residues. Germline V gives CDR1 SGHTA, CDR2 FQGNSA. Trimming left V 3 bases short and J 5 bases short, with 13 bases between. In DNA, the CDR3 is TGTGCCAGCAGCTTTTCGTCGCGGTTGGAGACCCAGTACTTC. This encodes CASSFSSRLETQYF. The whole variable domain, filled in from reference TRBV7-2 and TRBJ2-5, reads GAGVSQSPSNKVTEKGKDVELRCDPISGHTALYWYRQSLGQGLEFLIYFQGNSAPDKSGLPSDRFSAERTGGSVSTLTIQRTQQEDSAVYLCASSFSSRLETQYFGPGTRLLVL.

The CDR3 loop reads CAISGGFEQYF. For the CDR3, the DNA is TGTGCCATCAGTGGAGGGTTTGAGCAGTACTTC. V and J are TRBV10-3 and TRBJ2-7; tentative D call: TRBD2 (5 bases). Germline V lookup: CDR1 ENHRY, CDR2 SYGVKD. The CDR3 is 11 amino acids. V was cut by 4 bases and J by 7 bases, with 8 bases left in between.

The gene calls are TRBV7-9 and TRBJ1-4; 10 positions match TRBD1. After removal of 4 bases from V and 7 bases from J, the junction contained 9 bases not matched to a gene. The CDR3 spans 16 residues. Per the germline V gene, CDR1 is SEHNR and CDR2 is FQNEAQ (reference sequence). This CDR3 is CASSYTPGQGIEKLFF. The CDR3 region has the DNA TGTGCCAGCAGCTATACTCCGGGACAGGGGATTGAAAAACTGTTTTTT.

The CDR3 DNA reads as TGTGCCAGCAGTTACAGGGATGGCTACACCTTC. This codes for CASSYRDGYTF. The gene calls are TRBV28 and TRBJ1-2; D is perhaps TRBD1 (6 bases). Trimming took off 4 bases at V and 6 bases at J, with 6 bases between the two ends. From germline, CDR1 is MDHEN and CDR2 SYDVKM. The CDR3 length is 11 residues.

This clone appeared a few times. The J gene is TRBJ2-7, the V gene TRBV7-2; D may be TRBD2 (6 bases). CDR1 SGHTA and CDR2 FQGNSA come from the germline V gene. The CDR3 is made up of 15 amino acids. Trimming stripped 6 bases from V and 1 base from J, with 16 bases between. For the CDR3, the DNA is TGTGCCAGCAGTCAACCGGGACTCCTTTCCTACGAGCAGTACTTC. This sequence encodes CASSQPGLLSYEQYF.

This rearrangement joins TRBV7-2 to TRBJ2-1, with TRBD2 matching 13 bases. The CDR3 extends over 16 amino acids. The ends lost 4 bases at V and 6 bases at J; junction bases unmatched: 6. Germline CDR1 reads SGHTA; CDR2 reads FQGNSA. CDR3 nucleotide sequence: TGTGCCAGCAGCTCCTCACTAGCGGGGGGGCTCAATGAGCAGTTCTTC. Translating gives CASSSSLAGGLNEQFF.

The table lists this clone with a count of one. The CDR3 loop is CASSQDPREGLSYEQYF. The CDR3 DNA is TGCGCCAGCAGCCAAGATCCCAGGGAAGGGCTCTCCTACGAGCAGTACTTC. The chain is built from TRBV4-1 and TRBJ2-7; tentatively, D is TRBD1 (5 bases). The CDR3 covers 17 residues. Germline V gene sequence: CDR1 MGHRA, CDR2 YSYEKL. V shed 0 bases and J shed 0 bases, with 15 bases lying between them.

V gene TRBV14 combines with J gene TRBJ1-5; a weak D match, TRBD1 (6 bases). Germline V lookup: CDR1 SGHDN, CDR2 FVKESK. V gave up 4 bases and J gave up 3 bases, with 13 bases separating them. The CDR3 is made up of 15 amino acids. The CDR3: CASSRSGAINQPQHF. The DNA of the CDR3 is TGTGCCAGCAGCCGTTCAGGGGCGATCAATCAGCCCCAGCATTTT.

This clone appeared once. The rearrangement links TRBV28 to TRBJ2-1, with TRBD2 matching over 9 bases. The ends lost 5 bases at V and 7 bases at J; junction bases unmatched: 6. Germline CDR1 reads MDHEN; CDR2 reads SYDVKM. The CDR3 runs 14 residues. CDR3 DNA: TGTGCCAGCAGTCCCCGAAGCGGGGGGAATGAGCAGTTCTTC. Translated, it gives CASSPRSGGNEQFF. Complete variable domain (other parts from reference TRBV28 and TRBJ2-1): DVKVTQSSRYLVKRTGEKVFLECVQDMDHENMFWYRQDPGLGLRLIYFSYDVKMKEKGDIPEGYSVSREKKERFSLILESASTNQTSMYLCASSPRSGGNEQFFGPGTRLTVL.

The gene calls are TRBV4-2 and TRBJ1-3; D uncertain. This CDR3 has 18 residues. From germline, CDR1 is LGHNA and CDR2 YNFKEQ. V was trimmed by 1 base and J by 0 bases, leaving 16 bases between them. CDR3 bases: TGTGCCAGCAGCCAAGCGATTCCTGGCCTCCGCTCTGGAAACACCATATATTTT. Its protein product is CASSQAIPGLRSGNTIYF.

The V gene is TRBV4-1, the J gene TRBJ2-5, with D uncertain. Per germline, CDR1 MGHRA and CDR2 YSYEKL. V dropped 3 bases and J dropped 0 bases, with 8 bases sitting between them. The CDR3 contains 14 residues. Written as DNA, the CDR3 is TGCGCCAGCAGCCAGAGTCCGTACCAAGAGACCCAGTACTTC. Translating gives CASSQSPYQETQYF.

The rearrangement joins TRBV7-9 to TRBJ2-7, with a weak D call TRBD1 (6 bases). The CDR3 runs 13 residues. The V end lost 6 bases, the J end lost 2 bases, and 11 bases lay between the germline ends. The germline V gene encodes CDR1 SEHNR and CDR2 FQNEAQ (reference sequence). The CDR3 DNA is TGTGCCAGCAGTCCGGACAGAACCTACGAGCAGTACTTC. This encodes CASSPDRTYEQYF. The whole variable domain, filled in from reference TRBV7-9 and TRBJ2-7, reads DTGVSQNPRHKITKRGQNVTFRCDPISEHNRLYWYRQTLGQGPEFLTYFQNEAQLEKSRLLSDRFSAERPKGSFSTLEIQRTEQGDSAMYLCASSPDRTYEQYFGPGTRLTVT.

The V call is TRBV10-3, the J call TRBJ2-3; 10 bases fit TRBD2. The CDR3 is made up of 16 amino acids. Germline V gives CDR1 ENHRY, CDR2 SYGVKD. V lost 6 bases and J lost 4; bases outside the gene matches: 10. CDR3 sequence reads: CAIRLGASGGSDTQYF. The CDR3 region has the DNA TGTGCCATCAGACTAGGGGCTAGCGGGGGTTCAGATACGCAGTATTTT.

In this sample, this clone turned up a few times. V and J are TRBV10-3 and TRBJ2-1, with TRBD2 matching 7 bases. Per the germline V gene, CDR1 is ENHRY and CDR2 is SYGVKD. J was trimmed by 3 bases and V by 7 bases; bases with no gene match: 9. CDR3 length: 15 residues. CDR3: CAIKSGEPIYNEQFF. In nucleotides, the CDR3 is TGTGCCATCAAAAGCGGGGAGCCTATCTACAATGAGCAGTTCTTC.

This clone has just a few counts. The chain joins TRBV7-2 to TRBJ1-2; D is possibly TRBD1 (6 bases). The CDR3 extends over 14 amino acids. The V and J ends lost 5 bases and 4 bases respectively, with 14 bases between them. From germline, CDR1 is SGHTA and CDR2 FQGNSA. CDR3 amino acids: CASSTDSTLYGYTF. The DNA of the CDR3 is TGTGCCAGCAGCACGGACAGTACCCTCTATGGCTACACCTTC. Full variable domain (remainder filled in from reference TRBV7-2 and TRBJ1-2): GAGVSQSPSNKVTEKGKDVELRCDPISGHTALYWYRQSLGQGLEFLIYFQGNSAPDKSGLPSDRFSAERTGGSVSTLTIQRTQQEDSAVYLCASSTDSTLYGYTFGSGTRLTVV.

This chain connects TRBV7-9 to TRBJ2-7; TRBD2 matches 9 bases. V gave up 7 bases and J gave up 5 bases; unmatched junction bases: 9. CDR1 is SEHNR and CDR2 is FQNEAQ in the germline V gene (reference sequence). There are 14 residues in the CDR3. The CDR3 DNA follows: TGTGCCAGCAACCGCGGGGGGGGCTTGGACGAGCAGTACTTC. This translates into CASNRGGGLDEQYF.

The chain joins TRBV18 to TRBJ1-1; tentatively, D is TRBD1 (6 bases). Germline V CDR1 and CDR2: KGHSH, LQKENI. The CDR3 spans 14 residues. V lost 4 bases and J 7 bases, leaving 16 bases between the germline ends. The CDR3 here is CASSQTQGSDEAFF. DNA of the CDR3: TGTGCCAGCTCACAGACACAGGGTTCGGATGAAGCTTTCTTT.

The CDR3 region has the DNA TGTGCCAGCAGTAATTCCCCCCTAGCGGGGAGCACAGATACGCAGTATTTT. This encodes CASSNSPLAGSTDTQYF. V is TRBV5-5 and J is TRBJ2-3; TRBD2 agrees at 9 bases. Germline V CDR1 and CDR2: SGHKS, YYEKEE (reference sequence). The CDR3 length is 17 residues. Germline trimming cut 5 bases from V and 0 bases from J; bases unmatched to any gene: 10.

CDR3 in DNA: TGTGCCAGCAGCCCCTGGCCTCAAAGGGGGAACACTGAAGCTTTCTTT. This sequence encodes CASSPWPQRGNTEAFF. V usage is TRBV27 and J usage is TRBJ1-1, with D possibly being TRBD1 (5 bases). The CDR3 sequence is 16 residues long. Germline assignment: CDR1 MNHEY and CDR2 SMNVEV (reference sequence). Trimming cost V 6 bases and J 1 base, with 18 bases left between them.